The 24 T cell receptor beta chains below all came from one sample that was sequenced in a study of Graves' ophthalmopathy and Graves' hyperthyroidism. Scientists amplified the TCR beta CDR3 regions from RNA transcripts. An initial RT-PCR round employing HTBI primers preceded a second-round multiplex PCR. TCRdb re-derived calls from the multiplex PCR reads in MiXCR, one entry per CDR3 protein. The data contain about 480,000 distinct CDR3 sequences, 14% of them singletons. Sequencing was done on a sample of blood. Receptors were obtained from a woman in her twenties or thirties with Graves' ophthalmopathy.

The chain carries TRBV27 and TRBJ2-7, with 12 bases aligning to TRBD2. CDR1 is MNHEY, CDR2 SMNVEV, per germline (reference sequence). Germline trimming cut 4 bases from V and 7 bases from J; bases unmatched to any gene: 8. The CDR3 contains 15 residues. In nucleotides, the CDR3 is TGTGCCAGCAGTTCGACTAGCGGGAGAGCTGGTGAGCAGTACTTC. Translating it yields CASSSTSGRAGEQYF.

This clonotype was detected many times. This chain uses TRBV3-1 with TRBJ1-5; TRBD1 is a possible D gene (5 bases). The CDR3 runs to 15 residues. Trimming took off 3 bases at V and 1 base at J, with 10 bases between the two ends. CDR1 and CDR2 (germline): LGHDT, YNNKEL (reference sequence). CDR3 in amino acids: CASSQGGASNQPQHF. The CDR3 region has the DNA TGTGCCAGCAGCCAGGGAGGGGCGAGCAATCAGCCCCAGCATTTT.

The chain couples TRBV19 to TRBJ2-5; 9 bases fit TRBD2. V gave up 5 bases and J gave up 5 bases; unmatched junction bases: 12. The CDR3 spans 16 residues. The V gene's germline CDR1 is LNHDA and CDR2 SQIVND (reference sequence). CDR3 DNA: TGTGCCAGTAGTTCCCGAGGTAGCGGGGGTCGTGAGACCCAGTACTTC. As protein: CASSSRGSGGRETQYF.

This clonotype was detected many times. V usage is TRBV6-2 or TRBV6-3 and J usage is TRBJ1-5; D not resolved. Looked up from germline, CDR1 is MNHEY and CDR2 is SVGEGT. The CDR3 contains 14 residues. Trimming took 2 bases from V and 0 from J, leaving 5 bases between them. The CDR3 sequence is CASSYVYSNQPQHF. The CDR3 region has the DNA TGTGCCAGCAGTTACGTATATAGCAATCAGCCCCAGCATTTT.

V and J are TRBV19 and TRBJ1-5; maybe TRBD1 (5 bases). The CDR3 runs to 16 residues. Germline-derived CDR1 and CDR2 are LNHDA and SQIVND (reference sequence). V was clipped by 1 base and J by 2 bases, with 12 bases between them. CDR3 DNA: TGTGCCAGTAGTATAGGCCGCGGGGGTGGCAATCAGCCCCAGCATTTT. Protein product: CASSIGRGGGNQPQHF.

This clonotype was seen many times. The J gene is TRBJ2-7, the V gene TRBV28, with TRBD2 matching 13 bases. Germline V gives CDR1 MDHEN, CDR2 SYDVKM. J was trimmed by 6 bases and V by 5 bases; bases with no gene match: 13. The CDR3 is made up of 17 amino acids. The CDR3 coding sequence is TGTGCCAGCAGTCCGCCTCCTGAGGGGACTAGCGGGGTCGAGCAGTACTTC. Protein product: CASSPPPEGTSGVEQYF. The full variable domain, in which reference TRBV28 and TRBJ2-7 provide the parts outside the CDR3, is DVKVTQSSRYLVKRTGEKVFLECVQDMDHENMFWYRQDPGLGLRLIYFSYDVKMKEKGDIPEGYSVSREKKERFSLILESASTNQTSMYLCASSPPPEGTSGVEQYFGPGTRLTVT.

The chain combines TRBV20-1 with TRBJ2-4; 7 bases align to TRBD2. The junction had 13 bases not matched to a gene; V was cut back by 5 bases and J by 0 bases. Germline V gene sequence: CDR1 DFQATT, CDR2 SNEGSKA (reference sequence). The CDR3 covers 17 residues. The CDR3 nucleotides read TGCAGTGCTGTCCGGGACTACGAAGATCTAGCCAAAAACATTCAGTACTTC. It yields the protein CSAVRDYEDLAKNIQYF.

This clonotype came up many times. The V call is TRBV4-2, the J call TRBJ2-7; perhaps TRBD1 as D (5 bases). V dropped 0 bases and J dropped 3 bases, with 15 bases sitting between them. This CDR3 has 16 residues. Germline CDR1 is LGHNA and CDR2 is YNFKEQ. The CDR3 sequence is CASSQDNTRDSYEQYF. For the CDR3, the DNA is TGTGCCAGCAGCCAAGATAATACGAGAGACAGCTACGAGCAGTACTTC.

This clonotype was counted many times. The gene calls are TRBV28 and TRBJ1-2, with D perhaps matching TRBD1 (6 bases). V lost 4 bases and J lost 4, with 10 bases in between. Germline CDR1 and CDR2: MDHEN and SYDVKM. This CDR3 spans 13 amino acids. The CDR3 reads CASSSGTIYGYTF. For the CDR3, the DNA is TGTGCCAGCAGTTCCGGGACAATCTATGGCTACACCTTC.

This clonotype showed up just a few times. A read error may be the cause here, since a much bigger clone is one base away. The rearrangement uses TRBV19 and TRBJ2-5, with TRBD2 as a possible D gene (6 bases). Germline V CDR1 and CDR2: LNHDA, SQIVND (reference sequence). V was pared by 10 bases and J by 3 bases, with 9 bases between. The CDR3 runs 11 residues. Here the CDR3 reads CATGGEETQYF. As DNA, the CDR3 is TGTGCCACAGGAGGGGAAGAGACCCAGTACTTC. Drawing the rest from reference TRBV19 and TRBJ2-5, the complete variable domain is DGGITQSPKYLFRKEGQNVTLSCEQNLNHDAMYWYRQDPGQGLRLIYYSQIVNDFQKGDIAEGYSVSREKKESFPLTVTSAQKNPTAFYLCATGGEETQYFGPGTRLLVL.

This clonotype was detected ten times or more. The genes are TRBV7-2 and TRBJ2-7, with TRBD2 matching over 13 bases. Germline V gene data show CDR1 as SGHTA and CDR2 as FQGNSA. With V trimmed by 2 bases and J by 2 bases, 3 bases remained unmatched. The CDR3 is 16 amino acids. CDR3 amino acids: CASSLPGLAGTYEQYF. In nucleotides, the CDR3 is TGTGCCAGCAGCTTACCGGGACTAGCGGGGACCTACGAGCAGTACTTC.

This clonotype appeared many times. V gene TRBV28 combines with J gene TRBJ2-5, with TRBD1 as a possible D gene (5 bases). V was pared by 7 bases and J by 6 bases, with 15 bases between. The CDR3 has 13 residues. Germline V gene data show CDR1 as MDHEN and CDR2 as SYDVKM. CDR3 loop: CASNGSQGKTQYF. The CDR3 DNA reads as TGTGCCAGCAACGGTAGTCAGGGAAAGACCCAGTACTTC.

Notes on this clonotype: Since a much larger clone is just one base distant, this may be a read error. The chain recombines TRBV5-1 with TRBJ1-1; no clear D gene. The CDR3 is 14 residues long. Germline values: CDR1 SGHRS, CDR2 YFSETQ. The CDR3 region has the DNA TGCGCCATCAGCTTGAAGACGGGAGGCACTGAAGCTTTCTTT. As protein: CAISLKTGGTEAFF.

The rearrangement uses TRBV12-3 or TRBV12-4 and TRBJ1-1, with D perhaps TRBD1 (5 bases). Trimming took 6 bases from V and 0 from J, leaving 17 bases between them. The CDR3 contains 16 residues. The CDR3 region has the DNA TGTGCCAGCAGCCCCTCTAACCGGGGGATGAACACTGAAGCTTTCTTT. This sequence encodes CASSPSNRGMNTEAFF.

This clonotype was found many times. The V call is TRBV28, the J call TRBJ2-7, with a weak D call TRBD1 (5 bases). V shed 6 bases and J shed 8 bases, with 26 bases lying between them. CDR3 size: 16 residues. From germline, CDR1 is MDHEN and CDR2 SYDVKM. CDR3: CASSFGFSTGTLKQYF. The CDR3 DNA sequence: TGTGCCAGCAGCTTTGGTTTTAGTACAGGAACTTTAAAGCAGTACTTC.

This clonotype was seen more than once but under ten times. The chain has TRBV5-4 and TRBJ1-5, with D possibly being TRBD1 (5 bases). The CDR3 is 16 residues long. Germline CDR1 and CDR2: SGHNT and YYREEE (reference sequence). V was cut by 3 bases and J by 1 base, with 14 bases left in between. The CDR3 DNA is TGTGCCAGCAGCTGGGGCGGGGGAGGAAGCAATCAGCCCCAGCATTTT. Its protein product is CASSWGGGGSNQPQHF.

This clonotype came up many times. This sequence joins TRBV28 and TRBJ2-5; TRBD1 is a possible D gene (6 bases). The V gene's germline CDR1 is MDHEN and CDR2 SYDVKM. The CDR3 spans 18 residues. Trimming removed 6 bases at V and 2 bases at J, with 25 bases between. CDR3 region: CASSPFRFSQGSQETQYF. The CDR3 DNA sequence: TGTGCCAGCAGCCCGTTTAGGTTTAGCCAGGGGTCACAAGAGACCCAGTACTTC.

This clonotype was seen a handful of times. This rearrangement joins TRBV4-3 to TRBJ1-2; TRBD1 might be the D (5 bases). This CDR3 is built from 16 residues. V lost 1 base and J 4 bases, leaving 16 bases between the germline ends. CDR1 and CDR2 (germline): LGHNA, YSLEER. CDR3 protein: CASSQVQRGARYGYTF. Written as DNA, the CDR3 is TGCGCCAGCAGCCAAGTTCAACGGGGCGCTCGCTATGGCTACACCTTC.

This clonotype was recorded at least ten times. V and J are TRBV5-1 and TRBJ2-5; 9 bases line up with TRBD2. The V and J ends lost 3 bases and 4 bases, in that order; junction bases with no gene match: 10. The CDR3 consists of 16 residues. Per germline, CDR1 SGHRS and CDR2 YFSETQ. The DNA for the CDR3 is TGCGCCAGCAGCTGGTCTGCGGGGGGGCCAGGAGAGACCCAGTACTTC. Amino acid sequence: CASSWSAGGPGETQYF.

This clonotype was seen more than once but under ten times. The rearrangement links TRBV30 to TRBJ1-6; D is possibly TRBD1 (5 bases). Between the trimmed V and J ends, which lost 0 bases and 9 bases, there was a span of 12 bases. Looked up from germline, CDR1 is GTSNPN and CDR2 is SVGIG (reference sequence). This CDR3 is built from 14 residues. CDR3 sequence: CAWSVGDAFSPLHF. CDR3 coding DNA: TGTGCCTGGAGTGTTGGGGACGCCTTTTCACCCCTCCACTTT.

In its sample, this clonotype was seen many times. The chain is built from TRBV15 and TRBJ2-7; 8 bases align to TRBD2. The CDR3 runs to 15 residues. The junction had 10 bases not matched to a gene; V was cut back by 7 bases and J by 2 bases. From germline, CDR1 is LNHNV and CDR2 YYDKDF (reference sequence). The CDR3 region is CATTKATSGPYEQYF. The CDR3 DNA follows: TGTGCCACCACCAAGGCAACTAGCGGACCCTACGAGCAGTACTTC.

This chain joins TRBV28 and TRBJ1-5; tentatively, D is TRBD1 (5 bases). The V and J ends lost 4 bases and 7 bases respectively, with 14 bases between them. This CDR3 is built from 14 residues. Germline-derived CDR1 and CDR2 are MDHEN and SYDVKM. Written as DNA, the CDR3 is TGTGCCAGCAGTTACTTCGGGGGTAGCCAGCCCCAGCATTTT. It codes for CASSYFGGSQPQHF.

This clonotype was seen at least ten times. The chain has TRBV12-3 or TRBV12-4 and TRBJ2-7, with 9 bases aligning to TRBD2. With V trimmed by 4 bases and J by 3 bases, 4 bases remained unmatched. The CDR3 has 14 amino acids. The CDR3 region is CASSWSSGNYEQYF. CDR3 DNA: TGTGCCAGCAGTTGGTCTAGCGGGAACTACGAGCAGTACTTC.

This clonotype was recorded many times. This may be a read error: a much more frequent sequence differs by one nucleotide. V gene TRBV20-1 combines with J gene TRBJ1-1; 7 bases are shared with TRBD1. The junction had 14 bases not matched to a gene; V was cut back by 3 bases and J by 1 base. Germline CDR1 DFQATT, CDR2 SNEGSKA (reference sequence). There are 17 residues in the CDR3. The CDR3 nucleotides are TGCAGTGCTAGCACTGTCTCAGGGGGTGTAAAGAACACTGAAGCTTTCTTT. Its translation: CSASTVSGGVKNTEAFF.